A selection of T cell receptor beta chains follows, all from one sample in a study of OX40 agonist ivuxolimab in advanced cancers. TCRdb's table, derived via immunoSEQ multiplex PCR, lists solely in-frame clones and lacks some. The sample records some 83,000 clones, roughly 90% being singletons. The specimen comprised CD4+ or CD8+ T cells sorted from blood, sampled in a trial of the OX40 agonist ivuxolimab. The source of these receptors is an adult with an advanced solid tumor such as melanoma, head and neck, liver or kidney cancer. The CDR3 runs from the conserved cysteine through the conserved F or W. D genes are given only for firm matches. Clone size is not always given. Where it is, it says once, few, many or a class for expanded clones.

abundance,d_gene,j_gene,v_gene,CDR3aa,CDR3nt
-,-,TRBJ2-1,TRBV28,CASNPATTGPNEQFF,TGTGCCAGCAATCCAGCTACGACAGGTCCTAATGAGCAGTTCTTC
once,-,TRBJ1-1,TRBV5-3,CARSPPGRVSTEAFF,TGTGCCAGAAGCCCGCCGGGCAGGGTATCCACTGAAGCTTTCTTT
-,TRBD2,TRBJ2-5,TRBV19,CASSRTSGDVFGTQYF,TGTGCCAGTAGTCGGACTAGCGGGGACGTCTTTGGGACCCAGTACTTC
-,-,TRBJ2-3,TRBV5-8,CASSSGTFTTDTQYF,TGTGCCAGCAGCTCCGGGACGTTCACCACAGATACGCAGTATTTT
-,-,TRBJ2-6,TRBV7-6,CASSLALRKGGNSGANVLTF,TGTGCCAGCAGCTTAGCGCTGAGAAAGGGGGGCAACTCTGGGGCCAACGTCCTGACTTTC
-,-,TRBJ1-1,TRBV28,CASSSGVTEAFF,TGTGCCAGCAGCTCAGGGGTCACTGAAGCTTTCTTT
-,TRBD1,TRBJ2-2,TRBV2,CASRGQANTGELFF,TGTGCCAGCAGGGGACAGGCTAACACCGGGGAGCTGTTTTTT
-,-,TRBJ2-7,TRBV18,CASSPQVLTAGGYAEQYF,TGTGCCAGCTCACCACAAGTATTAACGGCAGGGGGGTACGCCGAGCAGTACTTC
-,-,TRBJ2-3,TRBV4-2,CASSQVGGTSTDTQYF,TGTGCCAGCAGCCAAGTCGGCGGAACTAGCACAGATACGCAGTATTTT
-,TRBD1,TRBJ2-5,TRBV7-2,CASSLGFRGREETQYF,TGTGCCAGCAGCTTAGGGTTCAGGGGGCGAGAAGAGACCCAGTACTTC
-,-,TRBJ2-7,TRBV18,CASSPSGREQYF,TGTGCCAGCTCACCCTCAGGGCGCGAGCAGTACTTC
-,TRBD2,TRBJ2-3,TRBV4-2,CASSQDERDPDTQYF,TGTGCCAGCAGCCAAGATGAGCGGGATCCAGATACGCAGTATTTT
-,-,TRBJ2-1,TRBV7-3,CASSSGGGMKQFF,TGTGCCAGCAGCTCGGGCGGCGGGATGAAGCAGTTCTTC
-,-,TRBJ1-6,TRBV14,CASSQGQWSSPLHF,TGTGCCAGCAGCCAAGGCCAGTGGAGTTCACCCCTCCACTTT
-,TRBD1,TRBJ1-1,TRBV5-1,CASSLGQGVMNTEAFF,TGCGCCAGCAGCCTGGGACAGGGGGTAATGAACACTGAAGCTTTCTTT
-,-,TRBJ2-7,TRBV11-3,CASSPDLGGDYEQYF,TGTGCCAGCAGCCCAGATCTAGGGGGGGACTACGAGCAGTACTTC
-,TRBD2,TRBJ2-7,TRBV6-6,CASDRGGGGFGEQYF,TGTGCCAGCGACCGGGGCGGCGGGGGATTTGGCGAGCAGTACTTC
medium-sized,TRBD1,TRBJ2-7,TRBV10-2,CASKSGQNYEQYF,TGCGCCAGCAAGTCGGGACAGAACTACGAGCAGTACTTC
-,-,TRBJ1-1,TRBV18,CASSPREGGTEAFF,TGTGCCAGCTCACCAAGAGAAGGGGGGACTGAAGCTTTCTTT
-,-,TRBJ2-5,TRBV6-5,CASSSHWRLDETQYF,TGTGCCAGCAGTTCTCACTGGCGTCTGGATGAGACCCAGTACTTC
-,-,TRBJ2-1,TRBV2,CASSVDGINEQFF,TGTGCCAGCAGTGTGGACGGGATCAATGAGCAGTTCTTC
-,-,TRBJ2-3,TRBV5-1,CASSDITGAADTQYF,TGCGCCAGCAGCGACATCACGGGGGCCGCAGATACGCAGTATTTT
once,-,TRBJ2-3,TRBV29-1,CSVVTRSSTDTQYF,TGCAGCGTTGTTACTCGATCTAGCACAGATACGCAGTATTTT
-,-,TRBJ1-5,TRBV5-8,CASSFRSGEQPQHF,TGTGCCAGCAGCTTCAGGTCGGGGGAGCAGCCCCAGCATTTT
-,TRBD1,TRBJ2-4,TRBV7-4,CASSLICRDRVHIQYF,TGTGCCAGCAGCTTAATTTGCCGGGACAGGGTCCACATTCAGTACTTC
-,-,TRBJ2-1,TRBV5-1,CASSLASYYNEQFF,TGCGCCAGCAGCTTGGCCTCCTACTACAATGAGCAGTTCTTC
-,-,TRBJ2-5,TRBV5-1,CASSLAVTIQETQYF,TGCGCCAGCAGCTTGGCCGTGACGATCCAAGAGACCCAGTACTTC
-,-,TRBJ1-1,TRBV6-5,CASSYDGITEAFF,TGTGCCAGCAGTTACGACGGTATCACTGAAGCTTTCTTT
-,TRBD1,TRBJ2-1,TRBV14,CASSHKQGTRNNEQFF,TGTGCCAGCAGCCACAAACAGGGGACCAGAAACAATGAGCAGTTCTTC
-,TRBD2,TRBJ2-1,TRBV4-3,CASSQDPRGTSSYNEQFF,TGCGCCAGCAGCCAAGATCCGCGAGGGACTAGCTCCTACAATGAGCAGTTCTTC
-,TRBD1,TRBJ1-2,TRBV7-2,CASSLDPGTGGQGYTF,TGTGCCAGCAGCTTAGACCCCGGGACAGGGGGCCAAGGCTACACCTTC
-,-,TRBJ2-1,TRBV27,CASSYNDREQFF,TGTGCCAGCAGTTACAACGACAGGGAGCAGTTCTTC
once,TRBD2,TRBJ2-5,TRBV5-1,CASRTSGGETQYF,TGCGCCAGCCGGACTAGCGGCGGAGAGACCCAGTACTTC
few,TRBD1,TRBJ2-7,TRBV2,CASSVSNRGSYEQYF,TGTGCCAGCAGTGTCTCGAACAGGGGATCCTACGAGCAGTACTTC
few,TRBD1,TRBJ1-5,TRBV19,CASSRGQLDNQPQHF,TGTGCCAGTAGTAGGGGACAGCTAGACAATCAGCCCCAGCATTTT
-,-,TRBJ2-3,TRBV5-5,CATQKYPHTDTQYF,TGTGCCACCCAAAAATACCCCCACACAGATACGCAGTATTTT
-,-,TRBJ2-2,TRBV7-9,CASSLAGTNTGELFF,TGTGCCAGCAGCTTAGCTGGCACCAACACCGGGGAGCTGTTTTTT
-,-,TRBJ2-7,TRBV7-8,CASSLAGESGEQYF,TGTGCCAGCAGCTTAGCGGGAGAGTCGGGCGAGCAGTACTTC
-,TRBD2,TRBJ2-7,TRBV2,CASSSGLAGRYEQYF,TGTGCCAGCAGTTCCGGACTAGCGGGACGGTACGAGCAGTACTTC
-,-,TRBJ2-3,TRBV5-6,CASSFPGRPTDTQYF,TGTGCCAGCAGCTTCCCGGGGCGCCCCACAGATACGCAGTATTTT
-,TRBD2,TRBJ2-3,TRBV28,CASSGRRELDTQYF,TGTGCCAGCAGCGGGCGGCGGGAGCTAGATACGCAGTATTTT
-,TRBD1,TRBJ1-1,TRBV5-1,CASSHQGEEAFF,TGCGCCAGCAGCCATCAGGGGGAAGAAGCTTTCTTT
-,-,TRBJ1-5,TRBV28,CASTPGGNQPQHF,TGTGCCAGCACCCCTGGAGGCAATCAGCCCCAGCATTTT
once,-,TRBJ2-3,TRBV19,CASSFRTPGTDTQYF,TGTGCCAGTAGTTTCCGGACCCCGGGCACAGATACGCAGTATTTT
few,TRBD1,TRBJ2-2,TRBV10-3,CAIKGTGGDGELFF,TGTGCCATCAAAGGGACAGGGGGGGACGGGGAGCTGTTTTTT
-,TRBD2,TRBJ2-1,TRBV5-1,CASSIAGGQYNEQFF,TGCGCCAGCAGCATAGCGGGAGGCCAATACAATGAGCAGTTCTTC
-,TRBD1,TRBJ2-5,TRBV28,CASSSGQQETQYF,TGTGCCAGCAGCTCGGGACAGCAAGAGACCCAGTACTTC
-,-,TRBJ2-5,TRBV28,CASSLNRETQYF,TGTGCCAGCAGTTTAAATAGGGAGACCCAGTACTTC
-,-,TRBJ1-5,TRBV5-4,CASSAPNQPQHF,TGTGCCAGCAGCGCTCCAAATCAGCCCCAGCATTTT
-,-,TRBJ1-5,TRBV9,CASSPDSSQPQHF,TGTGCCAGCAGCCCAGACAGCAGCCAGCCCCAGCATTTT
-,-,TRBJ1-1,TRBV5-1,CASSLDRDTEAFF,TGCGCCAGCAGCTTGGATCGGGACACTGAAGCTTTCTTT
-,TRBD2,TRBJ2-1,TRBV11-3,CASSLDLAGVNEQFF,TGTGCCAGCAGCTTAGATCTCGCGGGAGTCAATGAGCAGTTCTTC
-,-,TRBJ1-2,TRBV29-1,CSVVRQGIGYGYTF,TGCAGCGTTGTCAGGCAGGGGATCGGCTATGGCTACACCTTC